These 9 T cell receptor beta chains were sequenced from one sample in a study of identical twins. TCRdb independently ran MiXCR on the 5' RACE reads; one entry per CDR3 protein. Of a few hundred thousand distinct CDR3 sequences in the sample, around 20% were seen once. The sample was naive T cells sorted from blood. The receptor source for this set is a man aged 50 to 59 in good health.

The chain couples TRBV10-3 to TRBJ1-1; a weak D match, TRBD1 (5 bases). The CDR3 covers 18 residues. V was pared by 6 bases and J by 1 base, with 24 bases between. Germline V lookup: CDR1 ENHRY, CDR2 SYGVKD. The CDR3, as DNA: TGTGCCATCAGCGAGGGACGGTCAACCTCAAGCAAGAACACTGAAGCTTTCTTT. Translated: CAISEGRSTSSKNTEAFF.

In this sample, this clonotype turned up a few times. The chain links TRBV5-1 to TRBJ2-7; 12 nucleotides line up with TRBD2. The germline V gene encodes CDR1 SGHRS and CDR2 YFSETQ. The trim removed 0 bases at V and 5 bases at J, leaving 6 bases unmatched. The CDR3 loop spans 16 amino acids. Here the CDR3 reads CASSLASGGAFNEQYF. CDR3 DNA sequence: TGCGCCAGCAGCTTGGCTAGCGGGGGGGCCTTTAACGAGCAGTACTTC.

The chain joins TRBV20-1 to TRBJ2-3; 7 bases line up with TRBD2. Germline lookup yields CDR1 DFQATT and CDR2 SNEGSKA (reference sequence). Trimming took 5 bases from V and 0 from J; bases not matched to a gene: 2. The CDR3 runs 13 residues. CDR3 coding DNA: TGCAGTGCTTGGGAGGGGAGCACAGATACGCAGTATTTT. Translation gives CSAWEGSTDTQYF.

The chain combines TRBV7-2 with TRBJ2-1, with 8 bases lining up with TRBD2. Germline V gene lookup returns CDR1 SGHTA and CDR2 FQGNSA. Losses at the gene ends were 1 base for V and 5 bases for J; bases not matched to a gene: 7. The CDR3 is made up of 16 amino acids. The CDR3 loop reads CASSLGGAGGHNEQFF. CDR3 nucleotides: TGTGCCAGCAGCTTAGGGGGCGCGGGGGGCCACAATGAGCAGTTCTTC.

This clonotype was seen a handful of times. The chain has TRBV12-3 or TRBV12-4 and TRBJ2-3; 7 nucleotides match TRBD1. After removal of 5 bases from V and 12 bases from J, the junction contained 11 bases not matched to a gene. The CDR3 loop spans 13 amino acids. The CDR3 bases are TGTGCCAGCAGTGGTCAGACCGGGACAGCTCAGTATTTT. Residues: CASSGQTGTAQYF.

The chain recombines TRBV7-3 with TRBJ2-1; the match to TRBD1 covers 8 bases. Germline V gene data show CDR1 as SGHTA and CDR2 as FQGTGA. The CDR3 contains 16 residues. The J segment lost 4 bases and the V segment lost 0 bases, leaving 5 bases of the junction unmatched. The CDR3, as DNA: TGTGCCAGCAGCTTAACTTCAGGGGGCAATTACAATGAGCAGTTCTTC. Translating it yields CASSLTSGGNYNEQFF.

This clonotype was counted a few times. The rearrangement uses TRBV29-1 and TRBJ2-7; D might be TRBD2 (5 bases). The V end was cut by 3 bases, the J end by 0 bases, with 9 bases between. Looked up from germline, CDR1 is SQVTM and CDR2 is ANQGSEA. This CDR3 has 13 amino acids. This CDR3 reads CSVELATSYEQYF. The CDR3 DNA follows: TGCAGCGTTGAGCTAGCCACCTCCTACGAGCAGTACTTC.

Of note for this clonotype: An end of the junction does not agree with germline; a read error may underlie this. The V and J genes are TRBV7-2 and TRBJ2-5, with a possible D match to TRBD2 (5 bases). This CDR3 has 11 amino acids. CDR1 and CDR2 from the germline V gene are SGHTA and FQGNSA. In DNA form, the CDR3 reads TGTGCCAGTAGCTTCGGGAAGACCCAGTACTTC. This encodes CASSFGKTQYF.

This clonotype was recorded many times. V usage is TRBV18 and J usage is TRBJ2-7; 7 bases fit TRBD1. V shed 2 bases and J 3 bases; nucleotides not matched to a gene: 1. This CDR3 region has 13 residues. Germline V gives CDR1 KGHSH, CDR2 LQKENI. The CDR3 region is CASSPGTDYEQYF. CDR3 DNA: TGTGCCAGCTCACCAGGGACAGACTACGAGCAGTACTTC. Based on the CDR3 plus reference TRBV18 and TRBJ2-7, the full variable domain is NAGVMQNPRHLVRRRGQEARLRCSPMKGHSHVYWYRQLPEEGLKFMVYLQKENIIDESGMPKERFSAEFPKEGPSILRIQQVVRGDSAAYFCASSPGTDYEQYFGPGTRLTVT.